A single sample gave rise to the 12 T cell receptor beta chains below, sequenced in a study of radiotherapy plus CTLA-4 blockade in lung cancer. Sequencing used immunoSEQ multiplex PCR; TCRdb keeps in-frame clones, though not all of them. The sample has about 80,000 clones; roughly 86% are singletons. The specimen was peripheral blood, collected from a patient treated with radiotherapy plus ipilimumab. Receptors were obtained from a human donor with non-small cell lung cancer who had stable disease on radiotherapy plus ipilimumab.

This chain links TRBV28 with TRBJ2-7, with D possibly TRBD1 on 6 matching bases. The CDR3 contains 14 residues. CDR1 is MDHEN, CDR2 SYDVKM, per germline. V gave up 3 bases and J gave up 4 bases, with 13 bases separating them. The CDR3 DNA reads TGTGCCAGCAGTTTTTCTACCAGGGGTTACGAGCAGTACTTC. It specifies CASSFSTRGYEQYF.

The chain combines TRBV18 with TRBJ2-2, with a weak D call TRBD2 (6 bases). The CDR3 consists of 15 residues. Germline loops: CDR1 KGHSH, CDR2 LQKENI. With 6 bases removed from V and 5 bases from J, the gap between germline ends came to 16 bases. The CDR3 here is CASSRNSGRTGELFF. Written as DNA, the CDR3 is TGTGCCAGCTCTCGGAACAGTGGGAGGACCGGGGAGCTGTTTTTT.

The CDR3 sequence is CASRTGDYGYTF. The CDR3 bases are TGTGCCAGTAGAACAGGCGACTATGGCTACACCTTC. The J gene is TRBJ1-2, the V gene TRBV19; perhaps TRBD1 as D (5 bases). The V gene's germline CDR1 is LNHDA and CDR2 SQIVND (reference sequence). V gave up 6 bases and J gave up 3 bases, with 8 bases separating them. This CDR3 region has 12 residues.

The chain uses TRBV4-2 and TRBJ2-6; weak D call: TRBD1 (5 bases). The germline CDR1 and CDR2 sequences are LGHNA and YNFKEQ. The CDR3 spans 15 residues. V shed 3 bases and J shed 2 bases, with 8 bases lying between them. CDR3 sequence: CASSQTRAGANVLTF. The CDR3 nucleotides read TGTGCCAGCAGCCAGACCAGGGCTGGGGCCAACGTCCTGACTTTC.

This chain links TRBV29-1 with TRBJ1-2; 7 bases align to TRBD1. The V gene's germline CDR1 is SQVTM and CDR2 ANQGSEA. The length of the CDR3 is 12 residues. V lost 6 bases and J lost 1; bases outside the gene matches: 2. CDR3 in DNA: TGCAGCGTCTCAGGGGGTAACTATGGCTACACCTTC. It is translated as CSVSGGNYGYTF.

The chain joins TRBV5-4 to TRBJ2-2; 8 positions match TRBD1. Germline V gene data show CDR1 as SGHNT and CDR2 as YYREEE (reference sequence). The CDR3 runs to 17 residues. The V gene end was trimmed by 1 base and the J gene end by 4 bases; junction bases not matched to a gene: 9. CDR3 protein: CASSLFRGQDGTGELFF. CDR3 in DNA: TGTGCCAGCAGCTTGTTCAGGGGACAGGATGGCACCGGGGAGCTGTTTTTT.

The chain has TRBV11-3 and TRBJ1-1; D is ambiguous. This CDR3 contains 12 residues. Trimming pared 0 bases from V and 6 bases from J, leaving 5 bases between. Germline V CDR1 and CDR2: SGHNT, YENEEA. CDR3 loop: CASSLEGSEAFF. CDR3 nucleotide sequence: TGTGCCAGCAGCTTAGAAGGGTCTGAAGCTTTCTTT.

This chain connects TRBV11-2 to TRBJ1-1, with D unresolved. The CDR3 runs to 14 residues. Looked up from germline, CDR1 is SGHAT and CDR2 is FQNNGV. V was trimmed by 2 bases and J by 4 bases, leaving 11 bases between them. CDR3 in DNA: TGTGCCAGCAGCTTAAGGGAGGGAAGCACTGAAGCTTTCTTT. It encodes CASSLREGSTEAFF.

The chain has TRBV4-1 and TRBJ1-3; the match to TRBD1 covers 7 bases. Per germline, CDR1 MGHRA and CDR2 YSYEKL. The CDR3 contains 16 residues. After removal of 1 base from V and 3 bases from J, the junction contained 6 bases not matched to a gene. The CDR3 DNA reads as TGCGCCAGCAGCCAAGGGGAAGGGGGCTATGGAAACACCATATATTTT. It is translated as CASSQGEGGYGNTIYF.

The CDR3 DNA sequence: TGTGCCAGCAGCTTAGGGGGGACAGGGGGCTCCGGGGAGCTGTTTTTT. This sequence encodes CASSLGGTGGSGELFF. V and J are TRBV7-8 and TRBJ2-2, with 12 bases aligning to TRBD1. This CDR3 contains 16 residues. In germline, CDR1 is SGHVS, CDR2 FQNEAQ. V was pared by 1 base and J by 6 bases, with 3 bases of the junction left unmatched.

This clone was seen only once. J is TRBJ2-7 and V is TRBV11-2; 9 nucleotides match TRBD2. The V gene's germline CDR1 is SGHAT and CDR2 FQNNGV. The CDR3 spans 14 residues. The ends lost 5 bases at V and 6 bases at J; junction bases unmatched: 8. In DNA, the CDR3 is TGTGCCAGCAGCAACGGGCTAGCGGGACGCGAGCAGTACTTC. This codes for CASSNGLAGREQYF.

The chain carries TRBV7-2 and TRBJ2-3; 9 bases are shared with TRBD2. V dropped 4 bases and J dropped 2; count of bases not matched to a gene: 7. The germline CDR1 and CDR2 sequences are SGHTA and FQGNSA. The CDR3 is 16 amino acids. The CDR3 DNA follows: TGTGCCAGCAGCTCCTGGTTAGCGGGGGTCACAGATACGCAGTATTTT. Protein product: CASSSWLAGVTDTQYF.